A single T cell receptor beta chain is shown here with its context. Its antigen remains unidentified. A second PCR of about 7 to 11 cycles used a sample-barcoded 5' primer and a J-beta primer mix. TCRdb processed the 5' RACE reads anew with MiXCR; each CDR3 protein has one entry. The table records over 1,200,000 distinct CDR3 sequences, 59% of them present only once. This record belongs to a study of blood T cells in healthy people across ages. Study details: Every two T cells gave about one barcoded beta molecule via template switching. Study-wide results and limits: Those diversity estimates obtained from one million T cells were thought to be underestimates.

The V end lost 4 bases, the J end lost 0 bases, and 16 bases lay between the germline ends. This CDR3 spans 17 amino acids. Germline V gene data show CDR1 as SGHRS and CDR2 as YFSETQ. Sequenced material: blood. The chain carries TRBV5-1 and TRBJ1-4, with D hard to call. The sequence was obtained from a man aged 18-30 years in good health. CDR3 nucleotides: TGCGCCAGCAGCCTTACGGCTCTCGGGGCAACTAATGAAAAACTGTTTTTT. Translated: CASSLTALGATNEKLFF.